This is a list of T cell receptor beta chains from one sample in a study of T cell changes during pregnancy in multiple sclerosis. Sequencing was performed with immunoSEQ multiplex PCR; in TCRdb, only in-frame clones are kept and a portion is missing. Here the sample spans roughly 60,000 clones, 75% to 90% being singletons. The sample here was CD4+ T cells from peripheral blood mononuclear cells, taken in the first trimester of pregnancy. The receptors here all came from a female donor with multiple sclerosis, enrolled in a pregnancy study. CDR3s include the opening cysteine and the closing phenylalanine or tryptophan. A D gene is named only where the DNA matches it firmly. A clone size is listed for some rows: how often the clone was seen (once, few, many), or a class if it is expanded.

NA	TRBV7-2	TRBJ1-4	NA	16	TGTGCCAGCAGCCGCGGGGGGCGAGGTGGGAATGAAAAACTGTTTTTT	CASSRGGRGGNEKLFF
NA	TRBV28	TRBJ2-7	TRBD2	17	TGTGCCAGCAGTCTAACCCTCTGGCGGGAGAGATCCTACGAGCAGTACTTC	CASSLTLWRERSYEQYF
NA	TRBV7-2	TRBJ2-7	NA	14	TGTGCCAGCAGCCCTCACCCGGGGGGCAACGAGCAGTACTTC	CASSPHPGGNEQYF
NA	TRBV2	TRBJ2-6	NA	13	TGTGCCAGCAGTCTAGGTGGGGCCAACGTCCTGACTTTC	CASSLGGANVLTF
NA	TRBV7-9	TRBJ2-3	TRBD2	16	TGTGCCAGCAGCTTGTACTTAGCGGGAGGGCGGGTCGTGCAGTATTTT	CASSLYLAGGRVVQYF
NA	TRBV27	TRBJ1-6	NA	14	TGTGCCAGCAGACCCGACAGGTTGAATTCACCCCTCCACTTT	CASRPDRLNSPLHF
NA	TRBV19	TRBJ1-2	NA	15	TGTGCCAGTAGTATAGGAATACACACACCCTATGGCTACACCTTC	CASSIGIHTPYGYTF
NA	TRBV9	TRBJ1-1	TRBD1	13	TGTGCCAGCAGCTCCCAGGGGGGCGCTGAAGCTTTCTTT	CASSSQGGAEAFF
NA	TRBV5-1	TRBJ2-5	TRBD2	15	TGCGCCAGCAGCGGACTAGCGGGGCCGACGGAGACCCAGTACTTC	CASSGLAGPTETQYF
NA	TRBV4-2	TRBJ1-4	NA	15	TGTGCCAGCAGCCAAGATGGGGGGGCTAATGAAAAACTGTTTTTT	CASSQDGGANEKLFF
few	TRBV9	TRBJ2-7	NA	15	TGTGCCAGCAGCCCCCGGGACACCCTCTCCTACGAGCAGTACTTC	CASSPRDTLSYEQYF
NA	TRBV28	TRBJ2-5	TRBD2	14	TGTGCCAGCAGTTTATTTGCGGGGGGGGAGACCCAGTACTTC	CASSLFAGGETQYF
NA	TRBV9	TRBJ1-2	NA	12	TGTGCCAGCAATAGGGCTAGCGATGGCTACACCTTC	CASNRASDGYTF
NA	TRBV25-1	TRBJ2-1	TRBD2	16	TGTGCCAGCAGTGAAGCTAGCGGGAGGGCCTGGAATGAGCAGTTCTTC	CASSEASGRAWNEQFF
NA	TRBV5-6	TRBJ2-3	TRBD1	15	TGTGCCAGCAGCTCCGGACAGGGAGCGCCAGATACGCAGTATTTT	CASSSGQGAPDTQYF
NA	TRBV19	TRBJ2-7	NA	14	TGTGCCAGTAGTATAGCGGGGGGCCTCGGCGAGCAGTACTTC	CASSIAGGLGEQYF
NA	TRBV30	TRBJ2-7	TRBD1	14	TGTGCCTTATATCGGACAGGGGGCAAATACGAGCAGTACTTC	CALYRTGGKYEQYF
once	TRBV6-5	TRBJ2-7	NA	15	TGTGCCAGCAGTTACTCTCCAGCGGTCACCTACGAGCAGTACTTC	CASSYSPAVTYEQYF
NA	TRBV7-6	TRBJ1-3	NA	19	TGTGCCAGCAGCCCAGAGAACGGCCAGGCCGTCACCGCCCGAAACACCATATATTTT	CASSPENGQAVTARNTIYF
few	TRBV9	TRBJ1-5	TRBD1	15	TGTGCCAGCAGCCCTGGGGACAGGGACAATCAGCCCCAGCATTTT	CASSPGDRDNQPQHF
NA	TRBV6-6	TRBJ1-2	TRBD1	15	TGTGCCAGCATTACTTCTTCAGGGGGTGGTAAGGGCTACACCTTC	CASITSSGGGKGYTF
NA	TRBV2	TRBJ1-2	NA	13	TGTGCCAGCAGCCCCTGGCCTAACTATGGCTACACCTTC	CASSPWPNYGYTF
once	TRBV19	TRBJ2-7	NA	12	TGTGCCAGTAGTCGTTATAGCGGCGAGCAGTACTTC	CASSRYSGEQYF
once	TRBV18	TRBJ1-1	NA	13	TGTGCCAGCTCACCACGGGAGGACACTGAAGCTTTCTTT	CASSPREDTEAFF
once	TRBV7-2	TRBJ2-7	TRBD2	15	TGTGCCAGCAGCTTAATAGCGGGAGGGCCGAACGAGCAGTACTTC	CASSLIAGGPNEQYF
NA	TRBV9	TRBJ2-5	NA	13	TGTGCCAGCAGTCACAAGTCAGGGGAGACCCAGTACTTC	CASSHKSGETQYF
NA	TRBV11-2	TRBJ2-5	NA	14	TGTGCCAGCAGCTTACAATGGGGGCGAGAGACCCAGTACTTC	CASSLQWGRETQYF
NA	TRBV5-1	TRBJ1-2	NA	14	TGCGCCAGCAGCTTGGACAGAGCTAACTATGGCTACACCTTC	CASSLDRANYGYTF
NA	TRBV30	TRBJ1-2	TRBD1	13	TGTGCCTGGAGTACCAGGGGGCCTACTGGCTACACCTTC	CAWSTRGPTGYTF
NA	TRBV5-1	TRBJ1-5	NA	14	TGCGCCAGCAGCCCGGACAGCCCCAATCAGCCCCAGCATTTT	CASSPDSPNQPQHF
NA	TRBV2	TRBJ2-5	TRBD1	15	TGTGCCAGCAGACAGCGGACAGGGGCGGGAGAGACCCAGTACTTC	CASRQRTGAGETQYF
NA	TRBV2	TRBJ2-5	TRBD2	16	TGTGCCAGCAGTGAACCGGTTAGCGGGGTGTCTGAGACCCAGTACTTC	CASSEPVSGVSETQYF
NA	TRBV29-1	TRBJ2-3	NA	13	TGCAGCGTTGTCGAGAGATGGACAGATACGCAGTATTTT	CSVVERWTDTQYF
NA	TRBV6-5	TRBJ2-7	TRBD1	14	TGTGCCAGCAGTTACCAAACAGGGGAATACGAGCAGTACTTC	CASSYQTGEYEQYF
NA	TRBV5-1	TRBJ2-2	NA	15	TGCGCCAGCAGCTTGGTACAGGCCAACACCGGGGAGCTGTTTTTT	CASSLVQANTGELFF
NA	TRBV7-3	TRBJ2-3	NA	14	TGTGCCAGCAGCCCCTCCGTTAGCACAGATACGCAGTATTTT	CASSPSVSTDTQYF
NA	TRBV6-1	TRBJ2-6	NA	15	TGTGCCAGCAGTGGTACATACTCTGGGGCCAACGTCCTGACTTTC	CASSGTYSGANVLTF
once	TRBV18	TRBJ1-1	NA	16	TGTGCCAGCTCACACCGGGTGGCAGATTTAAACACTGAAGCTTTCTTT	CASSHRVADLNTEAFF
NA	TRBV5-4	TRBJ2-3	NA	14	TGTGCCAGCAGCTTGGGGCAGGGGAGAGATACGCAGTATTTT	CASSLGQGRDTQYF
NA	TRBV9	TRBJ2-7	TRBD1	15	TGTGCCAGCAGCATCCGCGCAGGGGGCCTGGACGAGCAGTACTTC	CASSIRAGGLDEQYF
NA	TRBV6-5	TRBJ1-1	TRBD1	15	TGTGCCAGCAGTATCCGCCGGGACAGGAACACTGAAGCTTTCTTT	CASSIRRDRNTEAFF